The rows below give T cell receptor beta chains drawn from one sample of a study of CD8 T cells in Susac syndrome. One entry per CDR3 protein, called by TCRdb with MiXCR from the immunoSEQ multiplex PCR reads. Seen here are under 200,000 distinct CDR3 sequences, roughly nine tenths observed once, and the top ten hold 0.087%. What was sequenced was CD4+ T cells from PBMCs. These receptors were taken from a human donor with Susac syndrome. Both conserved end residues are part of each CDR3. A D gene is named only where the DNA matches it firmly. The size of a clone is reported for some rows only, either as once, few or many, or as a class for expanded clones.

j_call: TRBJ2-6; clone_size: NA; v_call: TRBV2; d_call: NA; cdr3_aa: CASRVTLDSGANVLTF; cdr3_nt: TGTGCCAGCAGGGTTACCTTGGACTCTGGGGCCAACGTCCTGACTTTC
j_call: TRBJ2-1; clone_size: NA; v_call: TRBV12-3/TRBV12-4; d_call: NA; cdr3_aa: CASSFDTYNEQFF; cdr3_nt: TGTGCCAGCAGTTTCGATACCTACAATGAGCAGTTCTTC
j_call: TRBJ1-2; clone_size: NA; v_call: TRBV10-2; d_call: NA; cdr3_aa: CASSDEGRYGYTF; cdr3_nt: TGCGCCAGCAGTGATGAGGGTCGGTATGGCTACACCTTC
j_call: TRBJ2-2; clone_size: NA; v_call: TRBV20-1; d_call: TRBD2; cdr3_aa: CSAREPSGVKTGELFF; cdr3_nt: TGCAGTGCTAGAGAGCCTAGCGGGGTCAAAACCGGGGAGCTGTTTTTT
j_call: TRBJ1-2; clone_size: once; v_call: TRBV20-1; d_call: NA; cdr3_aa: CSATGGSGYTF; cdr3_nt: TGCAGTGCGACCGGTGGAAGTGGCTACACCTTC
j_call: TRBJ2-7; clone_size: NA; v_call: TRBV6-1; d_call: NA; cdr3_aa: CASSPTVYEQYF; cdr3_nt: TGTGCCAGCAGCCCCACCGTCTACGAGCAGTACTTC
j_call: TRBJ1-1; clone_size: NA; v_call: TRBV7-6; d_call: NA; cdr3_aa: CASSLVGRDTEAFF; cdr3_nt: TGTGCCAGCAGCTTAGTAGGCAGGGACACTGAAGCTTTCTTT
j_call: TRBJ2-1; clone_size: NA; v_call: TRBV29-1; d_call: NA; cdr3_aa: CSVERSLASEQFF; cdr3_nt: TGCAGCGTTGAACGTAGCCTAGCTAGTGAGCAGTTCTTC
j_call: TRBJ1-1; clone_size: once; v_call: TRBV12-3/TRBV12-4; d_call: TRBD1; cdr3_aa: CASIYRGYTEAFF; cdr3_nt: TGTGCCAGCATATACAGGGGTTACACTGAAGCTTTCTTT
j_call: TRBJ1-1; clone_size: NA; v_call: TRBV29-1; d_call: NA; cdr3_aa: CSVYKGGNTEAFF; cdr3_nt: TGCAGCGTGTACAAGGGGGGGAACACTGAAGCTTTCTTT
j_call: TRBJ2-5; clone_size: NA; v_call: TRBV9; d_call: TRBD2; cdr3_aa: CASSETSGGAVAETQYF; cdr3_nt: TGTGCCAGCAGCGAGACTAGCGGGGGGGCAGTAGCTGAGACCCAGTACTTC
j_call: TRBJ2-2; clone_size: NA; v_call: TRBV15; d_call: NA; cdr3_aa: CATLDLNTGELFF; cdr3_nt: TGTGCCACCCTGGACTTGAACACCGGGGAGCTGTTTTTT
j_call: TRBJ1-1; clone_size: NA; v_call: TRBV2; d_call: NA; cdr3_aa: CASSEVQGFLAFF; cdr3_nt: TGTGCCAGCAGTGAAGTGCAGGGTTTTCTTGCTTTCTTT
j_call: TRBJ2-1; clone_size: NA; v_call: TRBV5-1; d_call: TRBD2; cdr3_aa: CASSWGALGLAGANEQFF; cdr3_nt: TGCGCCAGCAGCTGGGGGGCTTTGGGACTAGCGGGAGCAAATGAGCAGTTCTTC
j_call: TRBJ2-1; clone_size: NA; v_call: TRBV28; d_call: TRBD1; cdr3_aa: CASSLTWDRGLGEQFF; cdr3_nt: TGTGCCAGCAGTTTGACCTGGGACAGGGGGCTAGGTGAGCAGTTCTTC
j_call: TRBJ2-7; clone_size: NA; v_call: TRBV29-1; d_call: TRBD1; cdr3_aa: CSVEGGDSLYEQYF; cdr3_nt: TGCAGCGTTGAAGGTGGGGACAGCCTTTACGAGCAGTACTTC
j_call: TRBJ2-7; clone_size: NA; v_call: TRBV3-1; d_call: NA; cdr3_aa: CASSRNTGPYEQYF; cdr3_nt: TGTGCCAGCAGCCGCAACACAGGGCCCTACGAGCAGTACTTC